This T cell receptor (beta chain) was documented in a study of CD8 T cells in Susac syndrome. The V gene's germline CDR1 is DFQATT and CDR2 SNEGSKA (reference sequence). V was trimmed by 2 bases and J by 8 bases, leaving 19 bases between them. The CDR3 extends over 15 amino acids. cDNA came from 0.5 to 1 ug RNA primed by random hexamers. TCRdb re-derived calls from the immunoSEQ multiplex PCR reads in MiXCR, one entry per CDR3 protein. The sample contains approximately 180,000 distinct CDR3 sequences, nearly 97% of which appear only once. This chain joins TRBV20-1 and TRBJ2-1; D assignment may be TRBD1 or TRBD2 (5 bases each). Sequences were obtained from CD4+ T cells from PBMCs. The origin of this receptor is a human donor with multiple sclerosis. The DNA of the CDR3 is TGCAGTGCTAGAACCCCTGCTGGGGGAAGTCATGAGCAGTTCTTC. It is translated as CSARTPAGGSHEQFF.